The sequence of this TCR beta chain was determined in a study of PD-L1 blockade in urothelial cancer. Background on the study: It was around 2014 that patients started atezolizumab at 1,200 mg intravenously every 3 weeks. Blood samples had a median of 141,255 T cells.

This CDR3 has 12 amino acids. The V gene's germline CDR1 is MNHEY and CDR2 SMNVEV (reference sequence). Trimming pared 4 bases from V and 3 bases from J, leaving 7 bases between. Added to each PCR by spiking were synthetic TCR analog templates. The assay was immunoSEQ multiplex PCR, and TCRdb's table has in-frame clones only and misses some. The sample comprises 30,000 to 40,000 clones, 82% of which are singletons, and roughly 7% rests with the top ten. Time point denoted: pretreatment peripheral blood. The V gene is TRBV27, the J gene TRBJ2-7; D is unclear. The sample here was PBMCs, taken around atezolizumab (anti-PD-L1) treatment. The source of this sequence is a man in his sixties with urothelial cancer. The CDR3 bases are TGTGCCAGCAGTTCTGGCAGCTACGAGCAGTACTTC. This translates into CASSSGSYEQYF.